This paragraph reports one T cell receptor (beta chain). No antigen is known for it. This entry comes from a study of blood T cells in healthy people across ages. The study, taken as a whole, reports: Naive CD4+ cell counts and diversity both ran higher in long-lived than in aged donors.

Through a sample-barcoded 5' primer and a J-beta primer mix, a second PCR was run for 7 to 11 cycles. The template-switch adaptor was a 5' adaptor with 12 random nucleotides. It tagged each cDNA molecule. MiXCR, run by TCRdb on the 5' RACE reads, gives a single entry per CDR3 protein. The sample shows 1.5 million to 2 million distinct CDR3 sequences, 28% of them seen only once. The V end lost 10 bases, the J end lost 7 bases, and 15 bases lay between the germline ends. The CDR3 is made up of 12 amino acids. Germline CDR1 reads SGHRS; CDR2 reads YFSETQ. Sequenced material: blood. This sequence was found in a woman in her 30s in good health. The chain employs TRBV5-1 and TRBJ2-1, with D tentatively TRBD2 (6 bases). The CDR3 sequence: CASGRDLNEQFF. CDR3 nucleotide sequence: TGCGCCTCTGGCCGGGACTTAAATGAGCAGTTCTTC. Using reference TRBV5-1 and TRBJ2-1 for the parts outside the CDR3, the full variable domain is KAGVTQTPRYLIKTRGQQVTLSCSPISGHRSVSWYQQTPGQGLQFLFEYFSETQRNKGNFPGRFSGRQFSNSRSEMNVSTLELGDSALYLCASGRDLNEQFFGPGTRLTVL.